This is a list of T cell receptor beta chains from one sample in a study of T cells in localized non-small cell lung cancer. Some clones are missing from TCRdb's copy, which holds only in-frame ones; the method was immunoSEQ multiplex PCR. This sample has approximately 46,000 clones, with 80% to 85% found just once. The sample here was peripheral blood mononuclear cells, taken before any cancer treatment. The receptors here all came from a man aged 40-75 years with stage III lung adenocarcinoma. CDR3s include the opening cysteine and the closing phenylalanine or tryptophan. Fields, in order: D gene, J gene, V gene, clone size, CDR3 protein, CDR3 DNA. D genes are given only for firm matches. Size tells how often a clone was seen (once, few, many) or the class of an expanded clone, and some rows leave it out.

>-|TRBJ1-5|TRBV2|-
CASRAGGNQPQHF
TGTGCCAGCCGGGCCGGGGGAAACCAGCCCCAGCATTTT
>-|TRBJ2-5|TRBV14|-
CASSRLQETQYF
TGTGCCAGCAGCCGCCTCCAAGAGACCCAGTACTTC
>TRBD2|TRBJ2-1|TRBV2|few
CASSDKTSVAYNEQFF
TGTGCCAGCAGTGACAAGACTAGCGTTGCCTACAATGAGCAGTTCTTC
>-|TRBJ2-2|TRBV7-2|-
CASTYAGTRNTGELFF
TGTGCCAGCACCTACGCCGGCACCAGAAACACCGGGGAGCTGTTTTTT
>-|TRBJ2-5|TRBV2|once
CASRVPREETQYF
TGTGCCAGCCGGGTGCCTAGAGAGGAGACCCAGTACTTC
>TRBD2|TRBJ2-5|TRBV7-8|-
CASSQTSGPSQETQYF
TGTGCCAGCAGCCAAACTAGCGGACCTTCCCAAGAGACCCAGTACTTC
>-|TRBJ1-1|TRBV27|once
CASRTNTEAFF
TGTGCCAGCAGGACGAACACTGAAGCTTTCTTT
>TRBD2|TRBJ2-2|TRBV6-5|-
CASGRGANTGELFF
TGTGCCAGCGGACGGGGGGCGAACACCGGGGAGCTGTTTTTT
>-|TRBJ2-4|TRBV2|once
CASSGLERADLAKNIQYF
TGTGCCAGCAGTGGATTAGAGAGGGCGGACCTAGCCAAAAACATTCAGTACTTC
>-|TRBJ2-7|TRBV6-5|-
CASSQGQRRVYEQYF
TGTGCCAGCAGTCAAGGACAGAGGAGGGTCTACGAGCAGTACTTC
>TRBD1|TRBJ2-7|TRBV18|-
CASSPRAGTDPSEQYF
TGTGCCAGCTCACCTAGAGCCGGGACAGACCCCTCCGAGCAGTACTTC
>TRBD1|TRBJ2-5|TRBV11-2|-
CASSFAAGRGQETQYF
TGTGCCAGCAGCTTCGCGGCGGGCAGGGGGCAAGAGACCCAGTACTTC
>-|TRBJ2-7|TRBV6-5|-
CASSYGPGTVYEQYF
TGTGCCAGCAGTTACGGTCCAGGGACGGTCTACGAGCAGTACTTC
>TRBD1|TRBJ2-3|TRBV12-5|few
CASGLRPGTGPTDTQYF
TGTGCTAGTGGTTTGCGTCCCGGGACAGGGCCCACAGATACGCAGTATTTT
>-|TRBJ2-2|TRBV18|-
CASSFRQENTGELFF
TGTGCCAGCTCATTCCGACAGGAGAACACCGGGGAGCTGTTTTTT
>-|TRBJ2-7|TRBV25-1|-
CASSGPGRILGAYEQYF
TGTGCCAGCAGCGGGCCAGGTCGGATCCTGGGCGCGTACGAGCAGTACTTC
>TRBD1|TRBJ2-2|TRBV7-6|-
CASSQGTGAAATGELFF
TGTGCCAGCAGCCAGGGGACAGGGGCGGCTGCCACCGGGGAGCTGTTTTTT
>TRBD2|TRBJ2-3|TRBV5-1|few
CASSMPLAGATDTQYF
TGCGCCAGCAGCATGCCCCTAGCGGGGGCCACAGATACGCAGTATTTT
>TRBD2|TRBJ2-7|TRBV11-1|-
CASSPSGGISYEQYF
TGTGCCAGCAGCCCTAGCGGGGGCATCTCCTACGAGCAGTACTTC
>-|TRBJ2-7|TRBV10-2|-
CASTIQGGSEQYF
TGCGCCAGCACCATACAGGGCGGGTCCGAGCAGTACTTC
>-|TRBJ2-3|TRBV25-1|-
CASSEYGTLSTDTQYF
TGTGCCAGCAGTGAATACGGGACTCTTAGCACAGATACGCAGTATTTT
>TRBD1|TRBJ2-1|TRBV11-2|once
CASGGSRGSPGQGYNEQFF
TGTGCCAGCGGCGGCTCGAGGGGCTCCCCGGGACAGGGGTACAATGAGCAGTTCTTC
>TRBD2|TRBJ2-5|TRBV5-8|few
CASSQERGGQETQYF
TGTGCCAGCAGCCAAGAGCGGGGGGGCCAAGAGACCCAGTACTTC
>TRBD1|TRBJ2-5|TRBV6-1|-
CASTAGDRNQETQYF
TGTGCCAGCACCGCTGGGGACAGGAACCAAGAGACCCAGTACTTC
>-|TRBJ2-7|TRBV5-6|-
CASSLGDTYEQYF
TGTGCCAGCAGCTTGGGGGACACTTACGAGCAGTACTTC
>-|TRBJ2-3|TRBV7-2|-
CASSLEGRTDTQYF
TGTGCCAGCAGCTTAGAGGGCCGCACAGATACGCAGTATTTT
>TRBD2|TRBJ2-3|TRBV4-2|-
CASSQDLTSGGAWTDTQYF
TGTGCCAGCAGCCAAGATCTGACTAGCGGGGGGGCCTGGACAGATACGCAGTATTTT
>-|TRBJ2-5|TRBV5-1|-
CASSGNQETQYF
TGCGCCAGCAGCGGCAACCAAGAGACCCAGTACTTC
>-|TRBJ2-1|TRBV7-9|-
CASSLTKGFSYNEQFF
TGTGCCAGCAGCTTAACTAAAGGTTTCTCCTACAATGAGCAGTTCTTC
>-|TRBJ2-7|TRBV5-4|-
CASSLELIGASYEQYF
TGTGCCAGCAGCTTGGAATTAATAGGGGCATCCTACGAGCAGTACTTC
>TRBD1|TRBJ2-6|TRBV2|-
CASGKQGGVAGANVLTF
TGTGCCAGCGGGAAACAGGGGGGCGTCGCTGGGGCCAACGTCCTGACTTTC
>-|TRBJ1-1|TRBV29-1|few
CSVEPGNTEAFF
TGCAGCGTTGAACCAGGAAACACTGAAGCTTTCTTT
>TRBD2|TRBJ2-7|TRBV5-1|-
CASSLRTSGGAYEQYF
TGCGCCAGCAGCTTGCGGACTAGCGGGGGGGCCTACGAGCAGTACTTC
>-|TRBJ2-7|TRBV10-3|-
CAISEQAYEQYF
TGTGCCATCAGTGAACAGGCCTACGAGCAGTACTTC
>-|TRBJ1-2|TRBV19|-
CASRGSHSGAYYGYTF
TGTGCCAGTAGGGGATCACATTCGGGGGCATACTATGGCTACACCTTC
>-|TRBJ1-1|TRBV5-4|few
CASREDISDTEAFF
TGTGCCAGCAGAGAGGACATAAGTGACACTGAAGCTTTCTTT
>-|TRBJ2-6|TRBV27|-
CASSASSGANVLTF
TGTGCCAGCAGTGCCAGCTCTGGGGCCAACGTCCTGACTTTC
>-|TRBJ2-7|TRBV18|-
CASSPFQLSSYEQYF
TGTGCCAGCTCACCATTCCAGTTAAGCTCCTACGAGCAGTACTTC
>TRBD2|TRBJ2-2|TRBV4-2|-
CASSPNKGTSGGGTGELFF
TGTGCCAGCAGCCCGAATAAAGGGACTAGCGGGGGGGGAACCGGGGAGCTGTTTTTT
>-|TRBJ2-1|TRBV9|once
CASSVVEPANEQFF
TGTGCCAGCAGCGTAGTGGAACCCGCCAATGAGCAGTTCTTC